The 5 T cell receptor beta chains below were found in one sample sequenced in a study of T cell repertoires in cytomegalovirus infection. TCRdb called the reads again in MiXCR, with one record for every CDR3 protein. This sample has about 230,000 distinct CDR3 sequences; around 6.6% occur once, and the top ten carry around 6.5%. The sequenced sample was PBMCs. The source of these receptors is a human donor in good health (CMV status not recorded). Some clones in this sample may be carry-over from other donors' samples.

This chain links TRBV6-5 with TRBJ2-3; weak D call: TRBD1 (5 bases). Germline assignment: CDR1 MNHEY and CDR2 SVGAGI. V was cut by 6 bases and J by 2 bases, with 15 bases left in between. CDR3 length: 15 amino acids. DNA for the CDR3: TGTGCCAGCAGCCGACAGCCCGATCACACAGATACGCAGTATTTT. It translates to CASSRQPDHTDTQYF.

This clonotype has at least ten counts. The J gene is TRBJ2-3, the V gene TRBV6-1; D possibly uses TRBD1 or TRBD2 (5 bases each). The CDR3 has 12 amino acids. V was shortened by 7 bases and J by 5 bases, with 10 bases between the two germline ends. CDR1 is MNHNS and CDR2 is SASEGT in the germline V gene. CDR3 sequence reads: CASTGDGDTQYF. CDR3 DNA sequence: TGTGCCAGCACCGGGGACGGAGATACGCAGTATTTT.

This clonotype was observed at least ten times. V gene TRBV12-3 or TRBV12-4 combines with J gene TRBJ1-3; D ambiguous. The V gene lost 5 bases and the J gene lost 4 bases, with 12 bases spanning the gap. This CDR3 has 14 residues. Here the CDR3 reads CASSVDVSGNTIYF. Written as DNA, the CDR3 is TGTGCCAGCAGTGTGGACGTTTCGGGAAACACCATATATTTT.

Ten or more counts support this clonotype. The rearrangement uses TRBV20-1 and TRBJ2-4; the D is unclear. Trimming took off 5 bases at V and 2 bases at J, with 19 bases between the two ends. CDR1 is DFQATT and CDR2 is SNEGSKA in the germline V gene (reference sequence). There are 16 residues in the CDR3. CDR3 protein: CSAEYDTYGTKNIQYF. For the CDR3, the DNA is TGCAGTGCTGAATACGACACGTATGGGACCAAAAACATTCAGTACTTC.

This clonotype has a count of ten or more. V gene TRBV6-2 or TRBV6-3 combines with J gene TRBJ2-7, with D perhaps matching TRBD1 (6 bases). The germline V and J ends were trimmed by 5 bases and 0 bases, with 14 bases remaining between them. CDR1 and CDR2 from the germline V gene are MNHEY and SVGEGT. This CDR3 has 15 residues. The CDR3 DNA follows: TGTGCCAGCAGTGATCCGGGACATAGCTCCTACGAGCAGTACTTC. Amino acids: CASSDPGHSSYEQYF.